These 9 T cell receptor beta chains came from one sample sequenced in a study of blood T cell repertoires in COVID-19. Clones were sequenced by immunoSEQ multiplex PCR, and TCRdb holds only the in-frame ones, with some missing. The sample has over 300,000 clones; nearly 90% are singletons. The source material was PBMCs or T cells enriched from blood (not recorded which). These receptors originate from a woman in her thirties who had recovered from COVID-19.

This clone was found once. The chain employs TRBV27 and TRBJ2-7, with a weak D call TRBD1 (7 bases). CDR3 length: 15 amino acids. CDR1 is MNHEY and CDR2 is SMNVEV in the germline V gene (reference sequence). Trimming left V 5 bases short and J 7 bases short, with 21 bases between. The CDR3 DNA sequence: TGTGCCAGCAGTCCCAGACAGGGAGGAGCGAGAGAGCAGTACTTC. Translated, it gives CASSPRQGGAREQYF.

The chain recombines TRBV5-1 with TRBJ2-2; D unclear. The germline gives CDR1 SGHRS, CDR2 YFSETQ. This CDR3 region has 15 residues. Trimming shortened V by 1 base and J by 5 bases, and 12 bases separated the two germline ends. The CDR3 loop is CASSLPESDTGELFF. DNA of the CDR3: TGCGCCAGCAGCTTGCCCGAATCAGATACCGGGGAGCTGTTTTTT.

The chain carries TRBV5-1 and TRBJ2-7; a weak D match, TRBD2 (6 bases). The CDR3 spans 14 residues. The V end was cut by 1 base, the J end by 2 bases, with 10 bases between. The germline CDR1 and CDR2 sequences are SGHRS and YFSETQ. CDR3 sequence (DNA): TGCGCCAGCAGCTTGACGGGGGATCCCTACGAGCAGTACTTC. Translating gives CASSLTGDPYEQYF.

A note on this clone: Relative to the germline gene, one junction end is altered; a read error may explain this. CDR3 sequence: CATSRGPQNAGEF. The CDR3 nucleotides are TGTGCCACCAGCAGAGGCCCTCAAAACGCCGGGGAATTT. The chain employs TRBV15 and TRBJ1-1; no clear D. Germline V lookup: CDR1 LNHNV, CDR2 YYDKDF (reference sequence). This CDR3 comprises 13 residues.

The chain recombines TRBV12-5 with TRBJ2-3, with 7 bases matching TRBD1. Trimming cost V 3 bases and J 2 bases; bases outside gene matches: 8. Germline values: CDR1 LGHNT, CDR2 FRNRAP. The length of the CDR3 is 16 residues. CDR3 sequence (DNA): TGTGCTAGTGGTTTTCGGCTGACAGGGAACACAGATACGCAGTATTTT. It specifies CASGFRLTGNTDTQYF.

The chain joins TRBV11-1 to TRBJ2-3; TRBD2 might be the D (6 bases). There are 13 residues in the CDR3. V was trimmed by 3 bases and J by 4 bases, leaving 8 bases between them. The V gene's germline CDR1 is SGHAT and CDR2 FQDESV (reference sequence). CDR3 region: CASSLGGPDTQYF. As DNA, the CDR3 is TGTGCCAGCAGCTTGGGGGGACCAGATACGCAGTATTTT.

The chain couples TRBV18 to TRBJ1-4; maybe TRBD1 (6 bases). Trimming took 3 bases from V and 5 from J, leaving 10 bases between them. This CDR3 spans 14 amino acids. CDR1 and CDR2 from the germline V gene are KGHSH and LQKENI. The CDR3 protein is CASSPRQDNEKLFF. The CDR3 coding sequence is TGTGCCAGCTCACCCCGACAGGACAATGAAAAACTGTTTTTT.

The CDR3 DNA is TGTGCCAGCAGCCATAACGGGGCTAGCGGGGGGCCGAACTACAATGAGCAGTTCTTC. The encoded protein is CASSHNGASGGPNYNEQFF. The rearrangement uses TRBV21-1 and TRBJ2-1; the table's D gene call, TRBD2, was not cross checked with the DNA. TRBV21-1 is flagged as a pseudogene. This CDR3 is built from 19 residues.

J is TRBJ1-1 and V is TRBV6-5; D ambiguous. The germline V and J ends were trimmed by 6 bases and 0 bases, with 14 bases remaining between them. The CDR3 extends over 15 amino acids. CDR1 and CDR2 from the germline V gene are MNHEY and SVGAGI. The CDR3 region is CASSRGDRMNTEAFF. The CDR3 DNA sequence: TGTGCCAGCAGCCGCGGTGATCGGATGAACACTGAAGCTTTCTTT.